Listed below are T cell receptor beta chains from one sample, sequenced in a study of CD8 T cells in ankylosing spondylitis. Each CDR3 protein gets one entry after TCRdb re-called the 5' RACE reads with MiXCR. Among roughly 450,000 distinct CDR3 sequences listed, 26% were seen once. The sample consisted of blood, either unsorted or a sorted T cell fraction (not recorded which). The receptors here all came from a male donor with ankylosing spondylitis. CDR3s include the opening cysteine and the closing phenylalanine or tryptophan.

CASSGSLVAVAAGELFF	TRBV2
CASSLGLAPSTDTQYF	TRBV12-3/TRBV12-4
CASSARLADNEQFF	TRBV6-1
CASSLLKGFRVQETQYF	TRBV4-1
CSAPEGGRGTDTQYF	TRBV20-1
CASSFWENTDTQYF	TRBV7-9
CATSRFRNQPQHF	TRBV15
CSASTGSGANVLTF	TRBV29-1
CASSQSFPIRYTF	TRBV12-3/TRBV12-4
CASSPQDGYNEQFF	TRBV5-1
CASSQGQGGNQPQHF	TRBV3-1
CASSVGRREETQYF	TRBV5-1
CASSLGVILGEQFF	TRBV5-8
CASSLTSALDYNEQFF	TRBV4-1
CASSLEGMASEQFF	TRBV5-1
CASSVNPLSHSGANVLTF	TRBV9
CASSGQAAGETQYF	TRBV7-2
CASSPTSGTFSYEQYF	TRBV7-2
CASRYRSGQLLNTEAFF	TRBV27
CATLGQLNTEAFF	TRBV18
CASSYSRPFGTLTGELFF	TRBV6-5
CASSSWTLYNEQFF	TRBV5-1
CASSLEWESTDTQYF	TRBV7-2
CSVEGGRGKNTEAFF	TRBV29-1
CATSVGSSGYTF	TRBV24-1
CASSPSGNTEAFF	TRBV18
CASSQSDRKHEAFF	TRBV5-1
CASRPWGGETQYF	TRBV12-3/TRBV12-4
CASQTGPNTGELFF	TRBV7-9
CASTGGLGDSFF	TRBV25-1
CASSVGHSNQPQHF	TRBV9